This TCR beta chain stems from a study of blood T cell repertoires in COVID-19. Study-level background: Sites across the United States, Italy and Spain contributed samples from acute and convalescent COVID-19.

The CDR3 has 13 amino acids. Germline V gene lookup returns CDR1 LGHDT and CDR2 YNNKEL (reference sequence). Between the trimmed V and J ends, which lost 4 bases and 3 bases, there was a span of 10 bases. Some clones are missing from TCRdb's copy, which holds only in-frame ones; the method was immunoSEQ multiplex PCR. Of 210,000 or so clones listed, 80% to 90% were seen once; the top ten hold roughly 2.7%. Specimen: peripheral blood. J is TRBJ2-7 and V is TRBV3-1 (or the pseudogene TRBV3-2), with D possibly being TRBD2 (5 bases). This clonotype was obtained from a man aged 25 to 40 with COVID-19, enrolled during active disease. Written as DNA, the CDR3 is TGTGCCAGCAGCCTTACTAGTTTCTACGAGCAGTACTTC. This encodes CASSLTSFYEQYF.